The present T cell receptor beta chain was sequenced within a study of preoperative IRX-2 immunotherapy in early breast cancer (dated by TCRdb to about 2019). Library method: the immunoSEQ multiplex PCR assay. TCRdb provides this immuneACCESS table in a form limited to in-frame rearrangements. Some clones are lacking; in checked studies, under half of them reflect an unresolved V gene, and why the rest are absent is not known. This sample comprises approximately 100,000 clones, 86% of them detected only once. Clones ranked in the top ten supply around 2% of the sample. In regard to this clone: Its antigen is not yet known. No clone much larger than this one lies a single base away; base qualities are absent.

The treatment or condition label corresponds to: preoperative locoregional IRX-2 cytokine immunotherapy. The samples were obtained from a phase Ib study in which preoperative, locoregional IRX-2 cytokine immunotherapy intended to prime immune responses was tested. Patients with early-stage breast cancer who were given IRX-2 before surgery served as donors. From V the trimming removes 5 bases and from J it removes 4 bases, while the gene matches leave 13 bases of the junction unaccounted for. CDR1 KGHSH and CDR2 LQKENI were looked up in the germline V gene. The CDR3 has 16 amino acids, counting the end cysteine and phenylalanine. Solely the CDR3 DNA is kept, with 48 bases framed from the first base.

This clonotype was sampled from a human donor with breast cancer. The chain is encoded by TRBV18 joined to TRBJ1-1, with 7 middle bases fitting TRBD1. The sequencing used tumor tissue, collected after IRX-2 immunotherapy. The CDR3 has the sequence CASSFTGERGSTEAFF. The nucleotide sequence reads as follows: TGTGCCAGCTCATTTACAGGGGAAAGGGGGTCCACTGAAGCTTTCTTT.